The 17 T cell receptor beta chains listed next were all sequenced from one sample in a study of control samples from healthy donors and cancer patients. The data were produced by immunoSEQ multiplex PCR, yet TCRdb's version contains in-frame clones alone and is incomplete. The table has 100,000 to 150,000 clones, more than 75% seen once. The specimen sequenced was blood. The source of these receptors is a young man in good health.

The J gene is TRBJ2-1, the V gene TRBV10-1; 12 nucleotides align to TRBD2. CDR3 length: 13 residues. Germline CDR1 reads WNHNN; CDR2 reads SYGVQD (reference sequence). Trimming removed 7 bases from V and 7 bases from J; junction bases left unmatched: 2. CDR3: CASTSGRGNEQFF. The CDR3 DNA reads as TGCGCCAGCACTAGCGGGAGGGGAAATGAGCAGTTCTTC.

J is TRBJ2-7 and V is TRBV24-1; TRBD2 might be the D (7 bases). CDR3 length: 18 amino acids. The germline gives CDR1 KGHDR, CDR2 SFDVKD. Between the trimmed V and J ends, which lost 3 bases and 3 bases, there was a span of 23 bases. The CDR3 spells CATSDIPSPTGGDYEQYF. The CDR3 DNA follows: TGTGCCACCAGTGATATACCCTCACCCACGGGGGGCGACTACGAGCAGTACTTC.

The gene calls are TRBV30 and TRBJ1-2, with D possibly TRBD1 on 5 matching bases. The CDR3 has 13 amino acids. CDR1 GTSNPN and CDR2 SVGIG come from the germline V gene (reference sequence). V was shortened by 3 bases and J by 0 bases, with 8 bases between the two germline ends. The CDR3 DNA sequence: TGTGCCTGGAGCGACAGTCCTAACTATGGCTACACCTTC. This translates into CAWSDSPNYGYTF.

The gene calls are TRBV6-1 and TRBJ2-6; TRBD1 might be the D (5 bases). Germline values: CDR1 MNHNS, CDR2 SASEGT. Trimming took 1 base from V and 4 from J, leaving 11 bases between them. This CDR3 comprises 16 residues. CDR3 amino acids: CASSEGGRVGANVLTF. CDR3 in DNA: TGTGCCAGCAGTGAAGGGGGCAGGGTCGGGGCCAACGTCCTGACTTTC.

The chain combines TRBV21-1 with TRBJ1-4; the table's D call TRBD1 went unverified against the DNA. TRBV21-1 is annotated as a pseudogene. The CDR3 spans 14 residues. The CDR3 loop reads CASNNRGANEKLFF. CDR3 nucleotide sequence: TGTGCCAGCAACAACAGGGGTGCTAATGAAAAACTGTTTTTT.

The CDR3, as DNA: TGTGCCAGCAGGACGACTCGGGAGCAGTACTTC. Amino acids: CASRTTREQYF. This rearrangement joins TRBV6-5 to TRBJ2-7; D call uncertain. Trimming left V 6 bases short and J 7 bases short, with 10 bases between. The CDR3 consists of 11 residues. Germline V CDR1 and CDR2: MNHEY, SVGAGI.

The chain recombines TRBV6-5 with TRBJ2-1; D is ambiguous. There are 11 residues in the CDR3. V was shortened by 8 bases and J by 7 bases, with 9 bases between the two germline ends. CDR1 and CDR2 (germline): MNHEY, SVGAGI. CDR3 sequence reads: CASSIQNEQFF. In DNA form, the CDR3 reads TGTGCCAGCTCCATCCAAAATGAGCAGTTCTTC.

This chain connects TRBV6-5 to TRBJ2-7; no definite D call. The CDR3 is made up of 11 amino acids. CDR1 and CDR2 from the germline V gene are MNHEY and SVGAGI. With 5 bases removed from V and 9 bases from J, the gap between germline ends came to 11 bases. In DNA form, the CDR3 reads TGTGCCAGCAGTCCTCCTCCGGGGCAGTACTTC. Its protein is CASSPPPGQYF.

V gene TRBV18 combines with J gene TRBJ1-5; TRBD1 matches at 7 bases. The CDR3 runs 17 residues. Germline V gene data show CDR1 as KGHSH and CDR2 as LQKENI. V gave up 3 bases and J gave up 1 base; unmatched junction bases: 9. As DNA, the CDR3 is TGTGCCAGCTCACCCAGCCAGGGGGTGGGGAGCAATCAGCCCCAGCATTTT. Translating it yields CASSPSQGVGSNQPQHF.

V gene TRBV27 combines with J gene TRBJ1-2; D call uncertain. CDR3 length equals 14 residues. CDR1 is MNHEY and CDR2 is SMNVEV in the germline V gene (reference sequence). The germline V and J ends were trimmed by 3 bases and 5 bases, with 13 bases remaining between them. The CDR3 DNA sequence: TGTGCCAGCAGTTTGGGCCGGGAGATATATGGCTACACCTTC. Its translation is CASSLGREIYGYTF.

The chain has TRBV24-1 and TRBJ2-3; 9 bases are shared with TRBD2. Germline loops: CDR1 KGHDR, CDR2 SFDVKD. V trimming: 3 bases; J trimming: 5 bases; junction bases outside the gene matches: 8. This CDR3 region has 16 residues. CDR3 residues: CATSDPLAGSLDTQYF. The DNA for the CDR3 is TGTGCCACCAGTGATCCCCTAGCGGGATCCCTAGATACGCAGTATTTT.

The chain links TRBV29-1 to TRBJ1-2, with TRBD1 as a possible D gene (5 bases). CDR3 length: 12 residues. Trimming took off 7 bases at V and 8 bases at J, with 17 bases between the two ends. CDR1 is SQVTM and CDR2 is ANQGSEA in the germline V gene. The CDR3, as DNA: TGCAGCGCCCCGATAGGGGCGGAAGGCTACACCTTC. Amino acids: CSAPIGAEGYTF.

The chain couples TRBV9 to TRBJ2-7; D may be TRBD2 (7 bases). From germline, CDR1 is SGDLS and CDR2 YYNGEE. The CDR3 runs to 16 residues. The V end lost 3 bases, the J end lost 2 bases, and 18 bases lay between the germline ends. The CDR3 sequence: CASSEGGTPRAYEQYF. CDR3 nucleotide sequence: TGTGCCAGCAGCGAGGGGGGGACACCGAGAGCCTACGAGCAGTACTTC.

The chain recombines TRBV19 with TRBJ2-7; 10 nucleotides align to TRBD2. The length of the CDR3 is 15 residues. Germline CDR1 reads LNHDA; CDR2 reads SQIVND (reference sequence). The trim removed 5 bases at V and 2 bases at J, leaving 6 bases unmatched. CDR3 loop: CASSPIAGGAYEQYF. CDR3 coding DNA: TGTGCCAGTAGTCCCATAGCGGGGGGCGCCTACGAGCAGTACTTC.

This clone was picked up one time. This sequence joins TRBV28 and TRBJ2-7; 12 nucleotides line up with TRBD2. CDR3 length equals 16 residues. CDR1 is MDHEN and CDR2 is SYDVKM in the germline V gene. V lost 6 bases, J lost 2 bases, and 8 bases stayed unmatched. CDR3 loop: CASSYKGLAGAYEQYF. DNA of the CDR3: TGTGCCAGCAGCTATAAGGGACTAGCGGGTGCCTACGAGCAGTACTTC. Complete variable domain (other parts from reference TRBV28 and TRBJ2-7): DVKVTQSSRYLVKRTGEKVFLECVQDMDHENMFWYRQDPGLGLRLIYFSYDVKMKEKGDIPEGYSVSREKKERFSLILESASTNQTSMYLCASSYKGLAGAYEQYFGPGTRLTVT.

This chain uses TRBV4-3 with TRBJ2-7; 9 nucleotides match TRBD2. Losses at the gene ends were 0 bases for V and 4 bases for J; bases not matched to a gene: 16. The CDR3 spans 19 residues. Per the germline V gene, CDR1 is LGHNA and CDR2 is YSLEER. The CDR3 sequence is CASSQDSLAGVGGAYEQYF. The CDR3 nucleotides read TGCGCCAGCAGCCAAGATTCTTTAGCGGGAGTAGGGGGAGCTTACGAGCAGTACTTC.

The CDR3, as DNA: TGTGCCAGCAGTGTCGACAGGGCTTTGGGGAATGAGCAGTTCTTC. This codes for CASSVDRALGNEQFF. This chain uses TRBV2 with TRBJ2-1, with 7 bases identical to TRBD1. CDR1 is SNHLY and CDR2 is FYNNEI in the germline V gene. V was pared by 4 bases and J by 7 bases, with 10 bases of the junction left unmatched. The CDR3 runs to 15 residues.